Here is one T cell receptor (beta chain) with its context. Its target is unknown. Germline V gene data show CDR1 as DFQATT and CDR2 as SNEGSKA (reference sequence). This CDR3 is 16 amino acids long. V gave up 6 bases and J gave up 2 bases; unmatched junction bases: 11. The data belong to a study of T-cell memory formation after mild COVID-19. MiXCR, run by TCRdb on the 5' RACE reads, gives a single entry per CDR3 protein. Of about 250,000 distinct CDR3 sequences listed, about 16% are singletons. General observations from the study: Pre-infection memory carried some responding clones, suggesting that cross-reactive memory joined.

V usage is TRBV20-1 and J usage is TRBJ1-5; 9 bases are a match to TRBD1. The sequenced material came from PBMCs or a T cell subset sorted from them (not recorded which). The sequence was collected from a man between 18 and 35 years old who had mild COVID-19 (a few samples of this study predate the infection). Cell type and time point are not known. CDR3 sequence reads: CSAKRGTGRGNQPQHF. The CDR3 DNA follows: TGCAGTGCAAAGAGAGGGACAGGGCGGGGCAATCAGCCCCAGCATTTT.